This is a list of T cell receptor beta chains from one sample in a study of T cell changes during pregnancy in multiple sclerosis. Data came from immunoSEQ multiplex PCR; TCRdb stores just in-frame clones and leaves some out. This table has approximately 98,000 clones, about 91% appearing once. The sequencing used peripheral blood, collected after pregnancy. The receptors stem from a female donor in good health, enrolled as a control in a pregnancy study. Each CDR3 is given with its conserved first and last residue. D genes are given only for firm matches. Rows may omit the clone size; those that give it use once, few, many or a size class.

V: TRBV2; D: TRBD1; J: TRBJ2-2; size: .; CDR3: CASFSRTGLIGELFF; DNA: TGTGCCAGCTTTTCCCGGACAGGGCTGATCGGGGAGCTGTTTTTT
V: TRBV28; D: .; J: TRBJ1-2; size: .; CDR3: CASSPPGQGSYGYTF; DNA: TGTGCCAGCAGCCCTCCAGGGCAGGGAAGCTATGGCTACACCTTC
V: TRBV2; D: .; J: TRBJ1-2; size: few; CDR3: CASRGRGYGYTF; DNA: TGTGCCAGCCGGGGTCGAGGCTATGGCTACACCTTC
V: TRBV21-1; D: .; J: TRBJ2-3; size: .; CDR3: CASTANVGSNTDTQYF; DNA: TGTGCCAGCACCGCAAACGTCGGGTCCAACACAGATACGCAGTATTTT
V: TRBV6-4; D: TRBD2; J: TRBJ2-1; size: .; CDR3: CASSSGGASSDEQFF; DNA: TGTGCCAGCAGCAGCGGGGGGGCCAGTTCCGATGAGCAGTTCTTC
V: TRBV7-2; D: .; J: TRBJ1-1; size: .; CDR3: CASSLGPQGTTEAFF; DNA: TGTGCCAGCAGCTTAGGGCCGCAGGGGACCACTGAAGCTTTCTTT
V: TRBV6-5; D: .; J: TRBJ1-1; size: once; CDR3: CASSERPNTEAFF; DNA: TGTGCCAGCAGTGAGCGACCGAACACTGAAGCTTTCTTT
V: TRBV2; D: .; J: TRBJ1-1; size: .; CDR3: CARQGGGTEAFF; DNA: TGTGCCAGACAGGGAGGGGGCACTGAAGCTTTCTTT
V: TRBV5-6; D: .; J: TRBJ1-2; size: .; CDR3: CASSLDVNYGYTF; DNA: TGTGCCAGCAGCCTAGACGTGAACTATGGCTACACCTTC
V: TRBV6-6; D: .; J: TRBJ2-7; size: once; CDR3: CASSYSRYYEQQYF; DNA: TGTGCCAGCAGTTACTCCAGATACTACGAGCAGCAGTACTTC
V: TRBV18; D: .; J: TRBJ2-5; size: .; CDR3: CASYPPGNRVETQYF; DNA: TGTGCCAGCTACCCCCCCGGGAACCGTGTAGAGACCCAGTACTTC
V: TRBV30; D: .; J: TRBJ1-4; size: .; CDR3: CAWTPRGEKLFF; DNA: TGTGCCTGGACCCCCAGGGGTGAAAAACTGTTTTTT
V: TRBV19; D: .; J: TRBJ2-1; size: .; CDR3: CASSPYYASEQFF; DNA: TGTGCCAGTAGTCCCTACTATGCAAGTGAGCAGTTCTTC
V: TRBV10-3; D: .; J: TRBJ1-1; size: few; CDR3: CAITDNRKNTEAFF; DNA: TGTGCCATCACCGATAACAGAAAGAACACTGAAGCTTTCTTT
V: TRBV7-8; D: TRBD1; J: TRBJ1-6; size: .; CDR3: CASRDDRVFSPLHF; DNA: TGTGCCAGCAGAGACGACAGGGTTTTTTCACCCCTCCACTTT
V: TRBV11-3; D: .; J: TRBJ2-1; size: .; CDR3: CASSLRGGSYNEQFF; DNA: TGTGCCAGCAGCCTCCGAGGGGGATCCTACAATGAGCAGTTCTTC
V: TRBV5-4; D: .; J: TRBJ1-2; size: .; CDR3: CASSLGQDRGYTF; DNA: TGTGCCAGCAGCTTGGGACAGGATCGTGGCTACACCTTC
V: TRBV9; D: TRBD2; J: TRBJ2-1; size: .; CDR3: CASSGDPQRGDENEQFF; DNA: TGTGCCAGCAGCGGAGATCCCCAGCGGGGGGATGAGAATGAGCAGTTCTTC